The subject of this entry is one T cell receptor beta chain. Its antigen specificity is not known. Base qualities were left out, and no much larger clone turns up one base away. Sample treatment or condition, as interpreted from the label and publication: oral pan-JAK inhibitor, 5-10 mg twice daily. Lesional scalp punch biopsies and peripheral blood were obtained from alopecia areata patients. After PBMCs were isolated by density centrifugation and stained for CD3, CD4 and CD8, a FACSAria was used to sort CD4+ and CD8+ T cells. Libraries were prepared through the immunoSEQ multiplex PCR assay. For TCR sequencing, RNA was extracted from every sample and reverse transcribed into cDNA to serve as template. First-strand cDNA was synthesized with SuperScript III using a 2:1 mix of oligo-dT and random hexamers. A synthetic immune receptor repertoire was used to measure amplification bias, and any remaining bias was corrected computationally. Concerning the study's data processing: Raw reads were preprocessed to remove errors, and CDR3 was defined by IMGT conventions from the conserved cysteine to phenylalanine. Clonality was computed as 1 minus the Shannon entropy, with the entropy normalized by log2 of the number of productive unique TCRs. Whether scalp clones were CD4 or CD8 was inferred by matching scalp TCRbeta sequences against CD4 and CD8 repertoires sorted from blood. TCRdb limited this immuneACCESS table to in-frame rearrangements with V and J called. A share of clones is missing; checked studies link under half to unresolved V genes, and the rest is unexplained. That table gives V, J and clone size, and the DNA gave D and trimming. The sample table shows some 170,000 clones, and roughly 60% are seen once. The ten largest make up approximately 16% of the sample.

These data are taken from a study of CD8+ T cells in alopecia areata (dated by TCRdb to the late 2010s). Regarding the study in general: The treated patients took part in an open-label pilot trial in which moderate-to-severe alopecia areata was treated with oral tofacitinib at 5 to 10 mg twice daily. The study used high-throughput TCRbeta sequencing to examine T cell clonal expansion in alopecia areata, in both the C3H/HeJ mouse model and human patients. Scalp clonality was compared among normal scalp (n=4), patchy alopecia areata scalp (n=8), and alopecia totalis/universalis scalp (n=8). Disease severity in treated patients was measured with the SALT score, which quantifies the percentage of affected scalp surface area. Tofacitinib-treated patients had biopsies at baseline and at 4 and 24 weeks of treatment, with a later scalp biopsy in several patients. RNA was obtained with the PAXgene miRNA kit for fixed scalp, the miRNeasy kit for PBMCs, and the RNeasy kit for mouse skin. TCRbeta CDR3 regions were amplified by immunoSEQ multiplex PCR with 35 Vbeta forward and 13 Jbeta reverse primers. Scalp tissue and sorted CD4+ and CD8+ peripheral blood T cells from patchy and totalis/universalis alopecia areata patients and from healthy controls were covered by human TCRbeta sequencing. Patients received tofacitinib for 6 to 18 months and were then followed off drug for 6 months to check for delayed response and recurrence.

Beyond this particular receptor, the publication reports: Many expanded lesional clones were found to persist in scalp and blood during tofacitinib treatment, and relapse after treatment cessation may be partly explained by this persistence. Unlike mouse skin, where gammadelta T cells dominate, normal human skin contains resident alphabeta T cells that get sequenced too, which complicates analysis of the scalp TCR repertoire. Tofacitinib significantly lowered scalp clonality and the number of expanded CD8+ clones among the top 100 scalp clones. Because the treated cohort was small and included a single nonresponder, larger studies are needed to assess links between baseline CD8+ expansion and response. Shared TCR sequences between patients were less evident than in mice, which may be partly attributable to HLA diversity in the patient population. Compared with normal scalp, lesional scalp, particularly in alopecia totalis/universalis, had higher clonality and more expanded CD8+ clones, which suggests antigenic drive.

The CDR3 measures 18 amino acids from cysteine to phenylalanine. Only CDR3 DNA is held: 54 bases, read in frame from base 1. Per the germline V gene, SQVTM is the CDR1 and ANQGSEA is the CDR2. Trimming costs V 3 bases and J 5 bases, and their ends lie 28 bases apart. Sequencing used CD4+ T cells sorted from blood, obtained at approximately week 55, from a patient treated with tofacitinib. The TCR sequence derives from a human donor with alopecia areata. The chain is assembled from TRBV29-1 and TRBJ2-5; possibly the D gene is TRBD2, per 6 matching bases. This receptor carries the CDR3 CSVDSGGAGLGPHETQYF. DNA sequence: TGCAGCGTTGATTCTGGTGGGGCGGGGCTTGGCCCTCATGAGACCCAGTACTTC.